A single sample gave rise to the 16 T cell receptor beta chains below, sequenced in a study of cytomegalovirus exposure and HLA in healthy donors. PCR amplification relied on 60 Vbeta primers (plus 13 Jbeta primers). Generated by immunoSEQ multiplex PCR, the TCRdb table keeps only in-frame clones and is missing some. The top ten clones hold 9.5% to 13% of a sample with approximately 110,000 clones, roughly 70% of them seen once. Sequencing was performed on PBMCs. These receptors were taken from a man aged 35-49 years in good health and CMV-seropositive.

The CDR3, as DNA: TGTGCCACCAGCAGAGTGCAGGGATCGGGTGGCTACACCTTC. Encoded protein: CATSRVQGSGGYTF. The V call is TRBV15, the J call TRBJ1-2; the D gene is possibly TRBD1 (5 bases). The germline gives CDR1 LNHNV, CDR2 YYDKDF (reference sequence). This CDR3 region has 14 residues. V dropped 1 base and J dropped 7 bases, with 13 bases sitting between them.

The chain carries TRBV27 and TRBJ1-2, with D uncertain. CDR3 length equals 13 residues. V shed 3 bases and J shed 4 bases, with 9 bases lying between them. Germline values: CDR1 MNHEY, CDR2 SMNVEV (reference sequence). The CDR3 sequence is CASSFGLSYGYTF. The CDR3 DNA sequence: TGTGCCAGCAGTTTCGGACTTAGCTATGGCTACACCTTC.

This chain connects TRBV6-9 to TRBJ2-1; D possibly corresponds to TRBD1 (5 bases). V gave up 2 bases and J gave up 3 bases, with 14 bases separating them. Germline CDR1 MNHGY, CDR2 SVAAGI. The CDR3 has 16 amino acids. This chain's CDR3 is CASSYRSLDNYNEQFF. The CDR3 DNA reads as TGTGCCAGCAGTTATCGTTCGCTGGACAACTACAATGAGCAGTTCTTC.

The V call is TRBV27, the J call TRBJ2-6, with 8 bases fitting TRBD2. This CDR3 is 16 amino acids long. V trimming: 8 bases; J trimming: 2 bases; junction bases outside the gene matches: 8. Germline V gene data show CDR1 as MNHEY and CDR2 as SMNVEV (reference sequence). The CDR3 nucleotides read TGTGCCAGCGGCCGCCCCGGGGGGGCTGGGGCCAACGTCCTGACTTTC. It specifies CASGRPGGAGANVLTF.

In regard to this clone: Germline is not matched at one junction end, which may reflect a read error. The V gene is TRBV28, the J gene TRBJ2-5; D is perhaps TRBD2 (6 bases). Germline loops: CDR1 MDHEN, CDR2 SYDVKM. This CDR3 has 19 residues. CDR3: CASSVWAEDSGPLGKTQYF. In nucleotides, the CDR3 is TGTGCCAGCAGTGTATGGGCGGAAGATAGCGGTCCTCTGGGGAAGACCCAGTACTTC.

This clone occurred many times. Other DNA sequences within the sample encode an identical CDR3. The chain employs TRBV6-4 and TRBJ2-2; perhaps TRBD1 as D (6 bases). Germline V gene sequence: CDR1 MRHNA, CDR2 SNTAGT. This CDR3 has 13 amino acids. With 4 bases removed from V and 3 bases from J, the gap between germline ends came to 6 bases. The CDR3 nucleotides are TGTGCCAGCAGTGCAGGGGACACCGGGGAGCTGTTTTTT. Translating it yields CASSAGDTGELFF.

The chain employs TRBV2 and TRBJ2-7; 8 bases are shared with TRBD2. CDR3 length: 15 residues. CDR1 SNHLY and CDR2 FYNNEI come from the germline V gene. The V gene end was trimmed by 2 bases and the J gene end by 4 bases; junction bases not matched to a gene: 7. The CDR3 sequence: CASSELAGGGYEQYV. The CDR3 coding sequence is TGTGCCAGCAGTGAATTGGCGGGGGGAGGGTACGAGCAGTACGTC.

The J gene is TRBJ2-3, the V gene TRBV10-2; TRBD2 aligns across 7 bases. The V gene end was trimmed by 10 bases and the J gene end by 0 bases; junction bases not matched to a gene: 16. CDR1 is WSHSY and CDR2 is SAAADI in the germline V gene. The CDR3 sequence is 17 residues long. CDR3 in DNA: TGCGCCACCCCACGCTACACGTGGGAGGGCAGCACAGATACGCAGTATTTT. It encodes CATPRYTWEGSTDTQYF.

A single count supports this clone. V is TRBV13 and J is TRBJ2-1, with D perhaps matching TRBD1 (5 bases). CDR1 is PRHDT, CDR2 FYEKMQ, per germline (reference sequence). The CDR3 has 17 residues. V was trimmed by 3 bases and J by 1 base, leaving 16 bases between them. This CDR3 reads CASSFTAGPRSYNEQFF. CDR3 DNA sequence: TGTGCCAGCAGCTTCACCGCAGGGCCTCGTTCCTACAATGAGCAGTTCTTC.

This clone was seen only a few times. The rearrangement links TRBV6-5 to TRBJ2-2; 14 bases match TRBD2. From germline, CDR1 is MNHEY and CDR2 SVGAGI. This CDR3 has 14 residues. J was trimmed by 7 bases and V by 6 bases; bases with no gene match: 1. The CDR3 DNA follows: TGTGCCAGCAGGGGACTAGCGGGAGACGGGGAGCTGTTTTTT. This translates into CASRGLAGDGELFF.

The CDR3 sequence: CASSQDRLGAEQYV. The DNA of the CDR3 is TGTGCCAGCAGCCAAGATCGGTTAGGGGCCGAGCAGTACGTC. The rearrangement uses TRBV4-2 and TRBJ2-7, with D perhaps TRBD1 (5 bases). V was pared by 0 bases and J by 6 bases, with 12 bases between. Germline V CDR1 and CDR2: LGHNA, YNFKEQ. CDR3 length: 14 amino acids.

The chain links TRBV11-2 to TRBJ2-7, with a tentative D call TRBD2 (6 bases). With 4 bases removed from V and 2 bases from J, the gap between germline ends came to 15 bases. CDR3 length: 15 amino acids. CDR1 and CDR2 (germline): SGHAT, FQNNGV. CDR3 in DNA: TGTGCCAGCAGCTATTCCTTTAGCGGAACCTACGAGCAGTACGTC. It yields the protein CASSYSFSGTYEQYV.

The rearrangement joins TRBV2 to TRBJ2-7; 12 bases are a match to TRBD1. The CDR3 loop spans 14 amino acids. Germline V gives CDR1 SNHLY, CDR2 FYNNEI. Trimming removed 6 bases from V and 7 bases from J; junction bases left unmatched: 7. CDR3 protein: CASRPGQGAWEQYF. CDR3 coding DNA: TGTGCCAGCAGGCCGGGACAGGGGGCGTGGGAGCAGTACTTC. The whole variable domain, remainder taken from reference TRBV2 and TRBJ2-7, is EPEVTQTPSHQVTQMGQEVILRCVPISNHLYFYWYRQILGQKVEFLVSFYNNEISEKSEIFDDQFSVERPDGSNFTLKIRSTKLEDSAMYFCASRPGQGAWEQYFGPGTRLTVT.

This chain joins TRBV11-2 and TRBJ1-1; 7 positions match TRBD1. The CDR3 loop spans 13 amino acids. Germline trimming cut 5 bases from V and 1 base from J; bases unmatched to any gene: 1. Germline values: CDR1 SGHAT, CDR2 FQNNGV. CDR3 sequence reads: CASSRTGNTEAFF. CDR3 nucleotides: TGTGCCAGCAGCCGGACAGGGAACACTGAAGCTTTCTTT.

The chain uses TRBV18 and TRBJ1-1, with D tentatively TRBD1 (6 bases). V lost 2 bases, J lost 5 bases, and 12 bases lay in between. The CDR3 loop spans 14 amino acids. Germline CDR1 and CDR2: KGHSH and LQKENI. CDR3 bases: TGTGCCAGCTCACCATCAAGGGGGGGGACTGAAGCTTTCTTT. Protein: CASSPSRGGTEAFF.

The chain joins TRBV9 to TRBJ2-5; D perhaps matches TRBD2 (6 bases). Between the trimmed V and J ends, which lost 3 bases and 2 bases, there was a span of 11 bases. CDR3 length: 14 residues. In germline, CDR1 is SGDLS, CDR2 YYNGEE. The chain's CDR3 is CASSAGLGQETQYF. The CDR3 DNA reads TGTGCCAGCAGCGCGGGACTGGGGCAAGAGACCCAGTACTTC.